What follows are 21 T cell receptor beta chains derived from one specimen sequenced in a study of blood T cell repertoires in COVID-19. Generated by immunoSEQ multiplex PCR, the TCRdb table keeps only in-frame clones and is missing some. The profile shows 250,000 to 300,000 clones, just over 90% of them singletons. What was sequenced was PBMCs or T cells enriched from blood (not recorded which). Receptor source: a woman between 40 and 55 years old with acute COVID-19.

The genes are TRBV9 and TRBJ1-2; 7 bases map to TRBD1. Germline CDR1 and CDR2: SGDLS and YYNGEE. The CDR3 runs to 14 residues. After removal of 0 bases from V and 6 bases from J, the junction contained 5 bases not matched to a gene. The CDR3 region is CASSVEGRGDGYTF. The CDR3, as DNA: TGTGCCAGCAGCGTAGAAGGCAGGGGGGATGGCTACACCTTC.

This clone was seen only once. The rearrangement uses TRBV18 and TRBJ1-5, with a tentative D call TRBD1 (6 bases). Looked up from germline, CDR1 is KGHSH and CDR2 is LQKENI. The CDR3 length is 13 residues. V was trimmed by 8 bases and J by 11 bases, leaving 19 bases between them. The CDR3 bases are TGTGCCAGCAGAGCAGGGGAAGTCCGGGCCCAGCATTTT. Amino acid sequence: CASRAGEVRAQHF.

The CDR3: CASSLGQGNSGNTIYF. The CDR3 region has the DNA TGTGCCAGCAGCCTTGGACAGGGGAACTCTGGAAACACCATATATTTT. This chain joins TRBV9 and TRBJ1-3; 9 nucleotides agree with TRBD1. In germline, CDR1 is SGDLS, CDR2 YYNGEE. After removal of 4 bases from V and 0 bases from J, the junction contained 5 bases not matched to a gene. The CDR3 contains 16 residues.

The chain is built from TRBV6-6 and TRBJ2-4; D may be TRBD1 (5 bases). This CDR3 spans 19 amino acids. The V gene's germline CDR1 is MNHNY and CDR2 SVGAGI (reference sequence). Trimming stripped 5 bases from V and 0 bases from J, with 23 bases between. This CDR3 is CASSPGAGLLTLAKNIQYF. CDR3 in DNA: TGTGCCAGCAGTCCCGGCGCAGGGTTGCTAACACTAGCCAAAAACATTCAGTACTTC.

This rearrangement joins TRBV11-3 to TRBJ2-7; 9 bases line up with TRBD1. The CDR3 runs to 15 residues. The germline V gene encodes CDR1 SGHNT and CDR2 YENEEA. V shed 3 bases, J shed 5 bases, and the junction held 8 bases outside the gene matches. The CDR3 loop reads CASSFSGQGLHEQYF. The CDR3 DNA is TGTGCCAGCAGCTTTTCGGGACAGGGCCTCCACGAGCAGTACTTC.

The chain employs TRBV9 and TRBJ1-2; possible D gene TRBD1, 6 bases. Trimming pared 4 bases from V and 2 bases from J, leaving 15 bases between. The CDR3 consists of 15 residues. CDR1 and CDR2 from the germline V gene are SGDLS and YYNGEE. The CDR3 DNA reads as TGTGCCAGCAGCCAAACCACAGGGTCGAACTATGGCTACACCTTC. It yields the protein CASSQTTGSNYGYTF.

V gene TRBV15 combines with J gene TRBJ1-4, with 10 bases matching TRBD1. The CDR3 sequence is 16 residues long. The V gene end was trimmed by 0 bases and the J gene end by 8 bases; junction bases not matched to a gene: 6. CDR1 LNHNV and CDR2 YYDKDF come from the germline V gene (reference sequence). The CDR3 nucleotides read TGTGCCACCAGCAGAGAGTCTGGGACAGGGGACGAAAAACTGTTTTTT. This encodes CATSRESGTGDEKLFF.

CDR3 loop: CASSFFFFRTGLAYGYTF. CDR3 DNA: TGTGCCAGCAGTTTTTTTTTCTTTAGGACAGGGCTGGCCTATGGCTACACCTTC. The J gene is TRBJ1-2, the V gene TRBV28; the match to TRBD1 covers 8 bases. Trimming removed 3 bases from V and 4 bases from J; junction bases left unmatched: 16. The CDR3 spans 18 residues. Germline CDR1 MDHEN, CDR2 SYDVKM.

V usage is TRBV10-2 and J usage is TRBJ1-2; 7 bases fit TRBD1. CDR1 is WSHSY, CDR2 SAAADI, per germline. V lost 6 bases, J lost 1 base, and 8 bases stayed unmatched. This CDR3 has 15 amino acids. CDR3 loop: CASSKGQSFNYGYTF. CDR3 in DNA: TGCGCCAGCAGCAAGGGACAGAGTTTTAACTATGGCTACACCTTC.

The rearrangement links TRBV2 to TRBJ2-2; tentatively, D is TRBD2 (6 bases). Germline V gene data show CDR1 as SNHLY and CDR2 as FYNNEI. This CDR3 has 15 amino acids. V was shortened by 6 bases and J by 0 bases, with 11 bases between the two germline ends. This CDR3 reads CASRADYSNTGELFF. The CDR3 DNA follows: TGTGCCAGCAGGGCGGACTATTCGAACACCGGGGAGCTGTTTTTT.

J is TRBJ2-1 and V is TRBV7-9; TRBD2 is a possible D gene (6 bases). Germline V gives CDR1 SEHNR, CDR2 FQNEAQ (reference sequence). Deletions cut 5 bases from V and 6 bases from J, with 14 bases between. The CDR3 totals 14 residues. The DNA for the CDR3 is TGTGCCAGCAGCCGGGGACTGTCGGTCAATGAGCAGTTCTTC. It codes for CASSRGLSVNEQFF.

The chain has TRBV12-5 and TRBJ2-7; 8 bases match TRBD1. V was clipped by 6 bases and J by 5 bases; unmatched bases: 6. The CDR3 has 13 amino acids. CDR1 is LGHNT, CDR2 FRNRAP, per germline. In DNA form, the CDR3 reads TGTGCTAGTGGCCAGACAGGGGCGGACGAGCAGTACTTC. The encoded protein is CASGQTGADEQYF.

The chain recombines TRBV6-5 with TRBJ2-3, with TRBD2 matching 7 bases. The V gene end was trimmed by 6 bases and the J gene end by 1 base; junction bases not matched to a gene: 4. The germline gives CDR1 MNHEY, CDR2 SVGAGI. This CDR3 is built from 14 residues. CDR3 DNA sequence: TGTGCCAGCAGAAGAACTAGCGGCACAGATACGCAGTATTTT. Encoded protein: CASRRTSGTDTQYF.

The chain has TRBV5-5 and TRBJ2-7; 9 bases match TRBD2. The ends lost 0 bases at V and 3 bases at J; junction bases unmatched: 4. Looked up from germline, CDR1 is SGHKS and CDR2 is YYEKEE (reference sequence). CDR3 length: 15 residues. The CDR3 region is CASSLGTSVGYEQYF. The CDR3 nucleotides read TGTGCCAGCAGCTTGGGGACTAGCGTGGGCTACGAGCAGTACTTC.

This clone was seen a single time. This rearrangement joins TRBV29-1 to TRBJ1-5; maybe TRBD1 (6 bases). This CDR3 has 13 residues. Germline-derived CDR1 and CDR2 are SQVTM and ANQGSEA. V was trimmed by 6 bases and J by 3 bases, leaving 12 bases between them. For the CDR3, the DNA is TGCAGCGTCACAGGGAGTCTCAATCAGCCCCAGCATTTT. This codes for CSVTGSLNQPQHF.

This clone was picked up one time. This rearrangement joins TRBV18 to TRBJ1-3, with TRBD1 as a possible D gene (5 bases). The CDR3 has 14 residues. The germline gives CDR1 KGHSH, CDR2 LQKENI. V was pared by 5 bases and J by 0 bases, with 8 bases between. CDR3 nucleotide sequence: TGTGCCAGCTCAGAGACAGCCTCTGGAAACACCATATATTTT. Residues: CASSETASGNTIYF.

This sequence joins TRBV5-1 and TRBJ1-2; D possibly corresponds to TRBD1 (5 bases). Germline-derived CDR1 and CDR2 are SGHRS and YFSETQ. Trimming took off 0 bases at V and 4 bases at J, with 16 bases between the two ends. There are 16 residues in the CDR3. The CDR3 nucleotides read TGCGCCAGCAGCTTGGTGGACAAACCTTTGGGCTATGGCTACACCTTC. Protein product: CASSLVDKPLGYGYTF. Looking up the rest from reference TRBV5-1 and TRBJ1-2 gives the full variable domain: KAGVTQTPRYLIKTRGQQVTLSCSPISGHRSVSWYQQTPGQGLQFLFEYFSETQRNKGNFPGRFSGRQFSNSRSEMNVSTLELGDSALYLCASSLVDKPLGYGYTFGSGTRLTVV.

V and J are TRBV12-3 or TRBV12-4 and TRBJ1-1; D unclear. The CDR3 extends over 13 amino acids. V gave up 5 bases and J gave up 3 bases, with 10 bases separating them. CDR3 bases: TGTGCCAGCAGTCACGAGAGGCACACTGAAGCTTTCTTT. Translating it yields CASSHERHTEAFF.

The J gene is TRBJ1-1, the V gene TRBV9, with no clear D. The germline V gene has CDR1 SGDLS and CDR2 YYNGEE. The CDR3 consists of 13 residues. Trimming pared 0 bases from V and 4 bases from J, leaving 7 bases between. As DNA, the CDR3 is TGTGCCAGCAGCGTAGCTCACGGCACTGAAGCTTTCTTT. Its protein is CASSVAHGTEAFF.

This sequence joins TRBV7-2 and TRBJ1-2; maybe TRBD1 (5 bases). The CDR3 consists of 14 residues. The V gene lost 5 bases and the J gene lost 6 bases, with 16 bases spanning the gap. Germline V gene lookup returns CDR1 SGHTA and CDR2 FQGNSA. For the CDR3, the DNA is TGTGCCAGCAGCCCTCCCGGCCAGGGAAATGGCTACACCTTC. Its protein is CASSPPGQGNGYTF.

This CDR3 reads CASSLDLAGGREQFF. Written as DNA, the CDR3 is TGTGCCAGCAGCTTAGATTTAGCGGGGGGGCGTGAGCAGTTCTTC. The rearrangement joins TRBV7-6 to TRBJ2-1, with 11 bases aligning to TRBD2. The V gene's germline CDR1 is SGHVS and CDR2 FNYEAQ. The trim removed 1 base at V and 9 bases at J, leaving 5 bases unmatched. The CDR3 is 15 amino acids.